The subject of this entry is one T cell receptor (beta chain). This entry belongs to a study of blood T cell repertoires in COVID-19. About the study: From the United States, Italy and Spain came samples of acute and convalescent COVID-19. T cells, B-cell-depleted T cells, or PBMCs provided the cDNA or gDNA that served as material.

In the authors' workflow: It was from reference gene primer amplification that nucleated cell counts were estimated. The data were produced by immunoSEQ multiplex PCR, yet TCRdb's version contains in-frame clones alone and is incomplete. D and trimming come from the DNA, and the V and J calls and clone size come from that table. The data hold approximately 280,000 clones, with around nine tenths observed a single time. Sequenced: peripheral blood. The TCR comes from a man aged 35 to 55 with acute or convalescent COVID-19.

CDR3 coding DNA: TGTGCCAGCAGCCCCCCTCCGTGGGGGGGGACAGATACGCAGTATTTT. This gives the protein CASSPPPWGGTDTQYF. This sequence joins TRBV9 and TRBJ2-3, with 7 bases lining up with TRBD2. J was trimmed by 3 bases and V by 4 bases; bases with no gene match: 11. The V gene's germline CDR1 is SGDLS and CDR2 YYNGEE. The CDR3 contains 16 residues.